This TCR beta chain stems from a study of blood T cell repertoires in COVID-19. Overall study: From the United States, Italy and Spain came samples of acute and convalescent COVID-19. Sample material is recorded as cDNA or gDNA derived from T cells, B-cell-depleted T cells, or PBMCs.

Some clones are missing from TCRdb's copy, which holds only in-frame ones; the method was immunoSEQ multiplex PCR. The sample consists of over 85,000 clones, 85% of them appearing once. The source of this sequence is a man between 60 and 75 years old with acute or convalescent COVID-19. The specimen sequenced was peripheral blood.

The CDR3 DNA is TGCAGTGCGACAGGGTACACTGAAGCTTTCTTT. Encoded protein: CSATGYTEAFF. The chain is built from TRBV20-1 and TRBJ1-1, with 7 nucleotides matching TRBD1. V lost 6 bases and J lost 3; bases outside the gene matches: 1. Germline lookup yields CDR1 DFQATT and CDR2 SNEGSKA (reference sequence). The length of the CDR3 is 11 residues.